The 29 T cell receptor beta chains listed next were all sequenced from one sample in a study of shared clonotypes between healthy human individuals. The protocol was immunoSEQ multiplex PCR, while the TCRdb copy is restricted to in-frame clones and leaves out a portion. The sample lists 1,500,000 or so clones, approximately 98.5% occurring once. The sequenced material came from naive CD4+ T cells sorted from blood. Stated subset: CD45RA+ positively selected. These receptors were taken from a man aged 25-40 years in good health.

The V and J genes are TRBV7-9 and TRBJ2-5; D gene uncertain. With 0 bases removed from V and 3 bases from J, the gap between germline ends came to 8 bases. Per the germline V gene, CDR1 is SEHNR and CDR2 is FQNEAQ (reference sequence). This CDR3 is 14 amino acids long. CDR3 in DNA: TGTGCCAGCAGCTTAGCATCCGGAGAAGAGACCCAGTACTTC. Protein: CASSLASGEETQYF.

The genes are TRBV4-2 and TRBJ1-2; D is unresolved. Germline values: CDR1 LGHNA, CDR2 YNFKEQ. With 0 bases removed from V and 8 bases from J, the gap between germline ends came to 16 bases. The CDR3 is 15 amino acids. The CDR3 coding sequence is TGTGCCAGCAGCCAAGATTCGGGGTTTTCATGGGGCTACACCTTC. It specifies CASSQDSGFSWGYTF.

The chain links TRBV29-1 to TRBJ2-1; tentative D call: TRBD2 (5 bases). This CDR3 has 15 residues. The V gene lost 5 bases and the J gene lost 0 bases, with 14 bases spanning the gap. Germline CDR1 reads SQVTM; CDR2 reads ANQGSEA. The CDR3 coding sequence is TGCAGCGTTCCTCCGGGGTCCAGCTCCTACAATGAGCAGTTCTTC. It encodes CSVPPGSSSYNEQFF.

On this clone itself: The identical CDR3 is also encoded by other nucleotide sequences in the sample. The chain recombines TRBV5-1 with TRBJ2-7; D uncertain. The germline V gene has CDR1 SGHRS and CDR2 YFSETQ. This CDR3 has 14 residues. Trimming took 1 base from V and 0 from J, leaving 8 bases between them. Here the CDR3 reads CASSLSGSSYEQYF. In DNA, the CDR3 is TGCGCCAGCAGCTTGTCGGGCAGCTCCTACGAGCAGTACTTC.

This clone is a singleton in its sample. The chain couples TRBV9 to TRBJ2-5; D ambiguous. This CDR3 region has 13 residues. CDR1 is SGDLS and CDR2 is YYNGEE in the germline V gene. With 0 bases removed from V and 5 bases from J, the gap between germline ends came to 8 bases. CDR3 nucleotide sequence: TGTGCCAGCAGCGTAGCCGGGCGGGAGACCCAGTACTTC. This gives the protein CASSVAGRETQYF.

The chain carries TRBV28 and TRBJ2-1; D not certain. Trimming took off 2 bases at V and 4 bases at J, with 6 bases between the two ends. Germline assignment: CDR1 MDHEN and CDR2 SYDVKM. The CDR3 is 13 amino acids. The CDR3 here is CASSLGLYNEQFF. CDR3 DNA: TGTGCCAGCAGTTTAGGGCTGTACAATGAGCAGTTCTTC.

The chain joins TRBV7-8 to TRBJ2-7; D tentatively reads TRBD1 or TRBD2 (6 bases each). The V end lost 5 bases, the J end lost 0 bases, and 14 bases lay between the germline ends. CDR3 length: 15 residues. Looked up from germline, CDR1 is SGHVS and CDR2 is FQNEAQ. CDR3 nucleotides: TGTGCCAGCAGCCCCTGGGGGGCAAACTCCTACGAGCAGTACTTC. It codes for CASSPWGANSYEQYF. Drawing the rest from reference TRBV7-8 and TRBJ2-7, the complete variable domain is GAGVSQSPRYKVAKRGQDVALRCDPISGHVSLFWYQQALGQGPEFLTYFQNEAQLDKSGLPSDRFFAERPEGSVSTLKIQRTQQEDSAVYLCASSPWGANSYEQYFGPGTRLTVT.

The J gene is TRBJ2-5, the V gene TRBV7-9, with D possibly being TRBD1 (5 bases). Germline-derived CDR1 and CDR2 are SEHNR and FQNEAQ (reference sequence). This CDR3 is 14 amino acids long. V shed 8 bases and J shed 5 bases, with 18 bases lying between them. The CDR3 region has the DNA TGTGCCAGCGGAACGACAGATTTATCGGAGACCCAGTACTTC. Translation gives CASGTTDLSETQYF.

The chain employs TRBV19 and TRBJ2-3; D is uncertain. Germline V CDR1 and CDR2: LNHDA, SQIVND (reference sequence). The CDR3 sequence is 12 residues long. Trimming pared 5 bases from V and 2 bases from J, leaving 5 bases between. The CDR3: CASSPHTDTQYF. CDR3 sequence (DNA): TGTGCCAGTAGTCCCCACACAGATACGCAGTATTTT.

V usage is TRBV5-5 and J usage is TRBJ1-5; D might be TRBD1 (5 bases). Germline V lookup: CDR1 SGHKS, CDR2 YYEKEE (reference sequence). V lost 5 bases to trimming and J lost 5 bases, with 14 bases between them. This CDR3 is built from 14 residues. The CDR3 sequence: CASSMGQGDQPQHF. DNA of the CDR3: TGTGCCAGCAGTATGGGGCAGGGCGATCAGCCCCAGCATTTT.

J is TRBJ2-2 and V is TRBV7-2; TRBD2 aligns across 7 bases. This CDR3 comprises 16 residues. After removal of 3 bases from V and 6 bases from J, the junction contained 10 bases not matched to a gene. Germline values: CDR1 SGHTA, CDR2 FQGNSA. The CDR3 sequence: CASSFGGSLAPGELFF. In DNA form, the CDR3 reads TGTGCCAGCAGCTTCGGCGGGAGTCTAGCCCCCGGGGAGCTGTTTTTT.

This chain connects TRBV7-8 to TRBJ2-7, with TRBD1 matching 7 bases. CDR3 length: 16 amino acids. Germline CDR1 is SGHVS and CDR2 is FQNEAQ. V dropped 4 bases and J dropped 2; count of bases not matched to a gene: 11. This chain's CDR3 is CASSSTTGTAAYEQYF. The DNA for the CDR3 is TGTGCCAGCAGCTCTACAACCGGGACAGCAGCCTACGAGCAGTACTTC.

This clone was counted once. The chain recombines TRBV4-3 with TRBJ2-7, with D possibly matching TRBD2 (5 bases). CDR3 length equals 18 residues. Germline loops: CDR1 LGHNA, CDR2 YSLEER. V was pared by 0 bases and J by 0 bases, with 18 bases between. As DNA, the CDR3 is TGCGCCAGCAGCCAAGAGTCGAGGGTCCCAGGTGGCTCCTACGAGCAGTACTTC. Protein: CASSQESRVPGGSYEQYF.

CDR3 sequence (DNA): TGCGCCAGCAGCCAAGCCCCGACAGGACTGGTTGATGGCTACACCTTC. Its translation: CASSQAPTGLVDGYTF. The chain joins TRBV4-3 to TRBJ1-2; D is perhaps TRBD1 (6 bases). This CDR3 is 16 amino acids long. Between the trimmed V and J ends, which lost 1 base and 6 bases, there was a span of 18 bases. Germline V gene lookup returns CDR1 LGHNA and CDR2 YSLEER.

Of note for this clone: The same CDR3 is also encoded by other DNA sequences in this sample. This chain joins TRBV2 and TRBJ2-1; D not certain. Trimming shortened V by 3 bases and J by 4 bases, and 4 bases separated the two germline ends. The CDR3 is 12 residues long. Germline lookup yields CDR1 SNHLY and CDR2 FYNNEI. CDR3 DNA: TGTGCCAGCAGTGACAGGTACAATGAGCAGTTCTTC. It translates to CASSDRYNEQFF.

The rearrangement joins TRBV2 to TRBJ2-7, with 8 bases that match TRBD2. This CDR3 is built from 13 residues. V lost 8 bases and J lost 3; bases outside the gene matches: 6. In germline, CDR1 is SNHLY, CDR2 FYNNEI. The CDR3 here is CASGAGTSYEQYF. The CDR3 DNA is TGTGCCAGCGGTGCCGGGACTAGCTACGAGCAGTACTTC. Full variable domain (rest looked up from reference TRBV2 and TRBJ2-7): EPEVTQTPSHQVTQMGQEVILRCVPISNHLYFYWYRQILGQKVEFLVSFYNNEISEKSEIFDDQFSVERPDGSNFTLKIRSTKLEDSAMYFCASGAGTSYEQYFGPGTRLTVT.

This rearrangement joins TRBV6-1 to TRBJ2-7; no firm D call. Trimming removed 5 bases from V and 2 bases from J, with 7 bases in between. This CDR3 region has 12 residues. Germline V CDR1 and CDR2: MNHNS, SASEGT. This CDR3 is CASSFTAYEQYF. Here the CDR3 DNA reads TGTGCCAGCAGTTTCACCGCCTACGAGCAGTACTTC.

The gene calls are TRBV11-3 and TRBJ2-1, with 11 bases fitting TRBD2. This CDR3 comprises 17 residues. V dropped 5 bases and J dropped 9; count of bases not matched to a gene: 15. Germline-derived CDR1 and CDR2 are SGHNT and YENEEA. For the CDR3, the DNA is TGTGCCAGCAGCCCGAACGAACTAGCGGGAGTTGGCGGTGAGCAGTTCTTC. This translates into CASSPNELAGVGGEQFF.

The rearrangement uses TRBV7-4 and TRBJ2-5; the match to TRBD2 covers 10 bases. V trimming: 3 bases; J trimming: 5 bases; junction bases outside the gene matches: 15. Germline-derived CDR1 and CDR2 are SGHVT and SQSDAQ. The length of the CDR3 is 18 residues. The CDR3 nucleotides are TGTGCCAGCAGCTTGTACTCGGTCCTAGCGGGAGTGCAGGAGACCCAGTACTTC. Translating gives CASSLYSVLAGVQETQYF.

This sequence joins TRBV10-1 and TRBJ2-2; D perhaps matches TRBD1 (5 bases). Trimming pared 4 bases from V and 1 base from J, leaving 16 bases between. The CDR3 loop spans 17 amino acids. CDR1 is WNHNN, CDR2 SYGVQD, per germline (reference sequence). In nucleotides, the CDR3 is TGCGCCAGCAGTGGACGGATTACCGGACAGAACACCGGGGAGCTGTTTTTT. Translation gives CASSGRITGQNTGELFF.

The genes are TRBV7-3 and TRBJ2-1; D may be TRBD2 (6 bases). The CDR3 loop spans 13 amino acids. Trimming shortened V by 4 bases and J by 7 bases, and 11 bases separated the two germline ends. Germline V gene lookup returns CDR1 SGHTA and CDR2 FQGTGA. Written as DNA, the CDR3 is TGTGCCAGCAGCTACGGGACTCCTAATGAGCAGTTCTTC. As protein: CASSYGTPNEQFF.

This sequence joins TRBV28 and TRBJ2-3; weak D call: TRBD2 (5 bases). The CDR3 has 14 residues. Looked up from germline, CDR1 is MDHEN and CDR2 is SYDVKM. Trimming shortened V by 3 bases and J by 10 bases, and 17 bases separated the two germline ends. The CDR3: CASSLGVDGEAQYF. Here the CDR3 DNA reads TGTGCCAGCAGTTTGGGAGTTGATGGGGAAGCGCAGTATTTT.

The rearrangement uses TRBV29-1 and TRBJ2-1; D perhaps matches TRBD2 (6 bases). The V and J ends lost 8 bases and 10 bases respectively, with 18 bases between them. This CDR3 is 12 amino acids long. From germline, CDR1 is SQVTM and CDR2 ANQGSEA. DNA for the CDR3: TGCAGCTCCCGGGGCGGGGTCACGGAGCAGTTCTTC. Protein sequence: CSSRGGVTEQFF.

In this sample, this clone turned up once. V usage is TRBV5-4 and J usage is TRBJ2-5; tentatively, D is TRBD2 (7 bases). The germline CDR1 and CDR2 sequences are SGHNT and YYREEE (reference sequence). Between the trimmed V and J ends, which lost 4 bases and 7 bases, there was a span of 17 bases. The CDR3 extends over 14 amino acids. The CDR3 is CASSPGLEGGTQYF. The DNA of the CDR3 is TGTGCCAGCAGCCCTGGACTAGAGGGGGGGACCCAGTACTTC.

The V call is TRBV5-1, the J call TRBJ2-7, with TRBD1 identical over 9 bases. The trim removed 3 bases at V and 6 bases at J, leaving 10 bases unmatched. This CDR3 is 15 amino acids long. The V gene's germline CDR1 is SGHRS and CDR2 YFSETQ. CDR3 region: CASSSLPGQGAEQYF. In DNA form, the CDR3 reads TGCGCCAGCAGCTCCCTTCCGGGACAGGGAGCCGAGCAGTACTTC. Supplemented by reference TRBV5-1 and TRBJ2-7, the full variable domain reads KAGVTQTPRYLIKTRGQQVTLSCSPISGHRSVSWYQQTPGQGLQFLFEYFSETQRNKGNFPGRFSGRQFSNSRSEMNVSTLELGDSALYLCASSSLPGQGAEQYFGPGTRLTVT.

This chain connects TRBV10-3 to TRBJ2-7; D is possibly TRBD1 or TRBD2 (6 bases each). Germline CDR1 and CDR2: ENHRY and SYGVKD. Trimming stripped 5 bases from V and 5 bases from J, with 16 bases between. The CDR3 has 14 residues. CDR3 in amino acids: CAISLGGRIDEQYF. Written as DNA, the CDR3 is TGTGCCATCAGTTTAGGGGGGCGCATAGACGAGCAGTACTTC.

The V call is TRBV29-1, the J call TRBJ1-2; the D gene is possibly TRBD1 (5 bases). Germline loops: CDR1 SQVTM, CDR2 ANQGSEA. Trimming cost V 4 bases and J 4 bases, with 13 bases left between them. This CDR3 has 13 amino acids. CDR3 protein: CSVAGIGLYGYTF. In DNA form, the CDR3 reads TGCAGCGTTGCAGGGATTGGTCTCTATGGCTACACCTTC. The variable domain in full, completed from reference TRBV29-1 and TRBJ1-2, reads SAVISQKPSRDICQRGTSLTIQCQVDSQVTMMFWYRQQPGQSLTLIATANQGSEATYESGFVIDKFPISRPNLTFSTLTVSNMSPEDSSIYLCSVAGIGLYGYTFGSGTRLTVV.

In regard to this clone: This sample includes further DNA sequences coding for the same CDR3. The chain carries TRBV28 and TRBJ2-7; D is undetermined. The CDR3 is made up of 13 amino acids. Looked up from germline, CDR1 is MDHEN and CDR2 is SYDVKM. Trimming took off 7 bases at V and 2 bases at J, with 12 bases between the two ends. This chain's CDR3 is CASTLGTPYEQYF. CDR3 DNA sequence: TGTGCCAGCACCCTGGGTACTCCCTACGAGCAGTACTTC.

DNA for the CDR3: TGCGCCAGCAGCTCGGGCGGGACCCACACTGAAGCTTTCTTT. Its translation is CASSSGGTHTEAFF. V and J are TRBV5-1 and TRBJ1-1, with D maybe TRBD1 (5 bases). Trimming shortened V by 3 bases and J by 3 bases, and 12 bases separated the two germline ends. There are 14 residues in the CDR3. Germline values: CDR1 SGHRS, CDR2 YFSETQ.